These T cell receptor beta chains were read from a single sample in a study of T cell changes during pregnancy in multiple sclerosis. Some clones are missing from TCRdb's copy, which holds only in-frame ones; the method was immunoSEQ multiplex PCR. The data contain around 55,000 clones, roughly 93% of them singletons. Sequences were derived from CD8+ T cells from peripheral blood mononuclear cells, sampled in the second trimester of pregnancy. The receptor set was obtained from a female donor with multiple sclerosis, enrolled in a pregnancy study. CDR3s include the opening cysteine and the closing phenylalanine or tryptophan. D genes are given only for firm matches. The listing skips clone size in some rows; elsewhere it reads once, few, many or a size class.

TRBV5-1	-	TRBJ1-2	15	-	CASSLAGTSNYGYTF	TGCGCCAGCAGCTTGGCAGGGACAAGTAACTATGGCTACACCTTC
TRBV27	-	TRBJ2-7	15	-	CASSPILQVAREQYF	TGTGCCAGCAGTCCTATCTTACAGGTCGCGCGGGAGCAGTACTTC
TRBV9	once	TRBJ2-5	14	-	CASSSAGYGETQYF	TGTGCCAGCAGCTCTGCGGGATACGGAGAGACCCAGTACTTC
TRBV5-8	-	TRBJ1-5	15	-	CASWTGTQSNQPQHF	TGTGCCAGCTGGACCGGGACACAAAGCAATCAGCCCCAGCATTTT
TRBV2	once	TRBJ1-1	13	TRBD1	CASSDMSGQGTFF	TGTGCCAGCAGTGATATGTCGGGACAGGGAACTTTCTTT
TRBV7-7	-	TRBJ2-3	16	-	CASSLALSTSTDTQYF	TGTGCCAGCAGCTTAGCGTTGAGCACTAGCACAGATACGCAGTATTTT
TRBV27	-	TRBJ1-1	11	-	CASSLGGIAFF	TGTGCCAGCAGCCTTGGGGGGATAGCTTTCTTT
TRBV9	-	TRBJ2-7	14	TRBD2	CASSPRTSRGEQYF	TGTGCCAGCAGCCCACGGACTAGCAGGGGCGAGCAGTACTTC
TRBV6-1	-	TRBJ2-7	13	-	CASSVFGSYEQYF	TGTGCCAGCAGTGTATTCGGTTCCTACGAGCAGTACTTC
TRBV5-4	-	TRBJ1-2	14	-	CASSPLAGADGYTF	TGTGCCAGCAGCCCCCTGGCAGGAGCGGATGGCTACACCTTC
TRBV27	once	TRBJ2-1	14	-	CASSFLPGDNEQFF	TGTGCCAGCAGTTTCCTCCCCGGGGACAATGAGCAGTTCTTC
TRBV7-9	-	TRBJ2-5	15	-	CASTDFEAGDLTQYF	TGTGCCAGCACCGACTTCGAGGCAGGGGATCTAACCCAGTACTTC
TRBV13	-	TRBJ1-3	16	TRBD1	CASSVDRALSGNTIYF	TGTGCCAGCAGCGTAGACAGGGCGCTTTCTGGAAACACCATATATTTT
TRBV5-5	-	TRBJ2-7	14	TRBD1	CASSFTGGFYEQYF	TGTGCCAGCAGCTTCACAGGGGGGTTCTACGAGCAGTACTTC
TRBV19	few	TRBJ1-1	14	-	CASSHSLMNTEAFF	TGTGCCAGTAGTCACAGTCTCATGAACACTGAAGCTTTCTTT
TRBV10-3	-	TRBJ2-5	17	-	CAISDPLEGVFEETQYF	TGTGCCATCAGTGATCCACTTGAGGGGGTCTTTGAAGAGACCCAGTACTTC
TRBV7-8	-	TRBJ2-5	13	TRBD2	CASSRTSRETQYF	TGTGCCAGCAGCCGGACTAGCAGGGAGACCCAGTACTTC
TRBV5-1	-	TRBJ1-1	15	-	CASSSETLMHTEAFF	TGCGCCAGCAGCTCCGAAACACTAATGCACACTGAAGCTTTCTTT
TRBV27	-	TRBJ2-7	13	-	CASSPWGAYEQYF	TGTGCCAGCAGTCCATGGGGCGCCTACGAGCAGTACTTC
TRBV2	-	TRBJ1-1	16	-	CASSTRAPRESAEAFF	TGTGCCAGCAGTACTAGGGCCCCAAGGGAGTCGGCTGAAGCTTTCTTT
TRBV18	-	TRBJ2-5	18	-	CASSPLSNPSGFDETQYF	TGTGCCAGCTCACCACTTTCTAACCCCTCAGGGTTCGATGAGACCCAGTACTTC
TRBV10-3	few	TRBJ2-3	19	TRBD2	CAISESTRGTSGYTDTQYF	TGTGCCATCAGTGAGTCGACTCGCGGGACTAGCGGTTACACAGATACGCAGTATTTT